This T cell receptor (beta chain) derives from a study of tumor and adjacent non-tumor tissue in lung cancer. A modified ARM-PCR protocol with three rounds of nested PCR amplified TCRbeta. Using its own MiXCR run on the multiplex PCR reads, TCRdb lists one record per CDR3 protein. The repertoire includes 75,000 to 95,000 distinct CDR3 sequences, 72% of them detected once, and about 9.2% sits in the top ten. In the case of this clonotype: The CDR3 does not end in the conserved phenylalanine or tryptophan, so this is likely a read error. It is unclear where the CDR3 begins or ends on the DNA, so no DNA is shown, and the CDR3 is as TCRdb lists it.

The CDR3 extends over 13 residues, inclusive of both ends. Looked up from germline, CDR1 is SGHNT and CDR2 is YENEEA. This sample's RNA came from whole unsorted tissue. The chain couples TRBV11-3 to TRBJ2-2. The specimen sequenced was lung tumor tissue. This TCR derives from a woman aged 40 to 50 with non-small cell lung cancer. CDR3 residues: CASSLAGHGELLI.